This passage covers 23 T cell receptor beta chains from one sample sequenced in a study of T cell changes during pregnancy in multiple sclerosis. This table comes from immunoSEQ multiplex PCR, and its TCRdb copy is limited to in-frame clones, with some not included. The sample has fewer than 75,000 clones, under 95% seen once. The material sequenced was peripheral blood, taken after pregnancy. The receptor set was obtained from a female donor in good health, enrolled as a control in a pregnancy study.

Notes on this clone: A read error may produce the germline difference seen at one junction end. The chain carries TRBV7-3 and TRBJ2-2; TRBD1 is a possible D gene (7 bases). The CDR3 has 16 residues. Germline V lookup: CDR1 SGHTA, CDR2 FQGTGA. The CDR3 region is CAGSLTGTQGRKELFF. CDR3 coding DNA: TGTGCCGGCAGCTTAACGGGAACACAGGGGAGGAAGGAGCTGTTTTTT.

The gene calls are TRBV4-3 and TRBJ2-7; 7 bases are shared with TRBD2. V dropped 5 bases and J dropped 0; count of bases not matched to a gene: 10. CDR1 and CDR2 from the germline V gene are LGHNA and YSLEER. The CDR3 covers 16 residues. CDR3 region: CASSYSSSGSSYEQYF. For the CDR3, the DNA is TGCGCCAGCAGCTACTCTTCTAGCGGCAGCTCCTACGAGCAGTACTTC.

The CDR3 sequence: CASSLGVRRGQETQYF. Here the CDR3 DNA reads TGCGCCAGCAGCTTAGGAGTGCGCAGGGGACAAGAGACCCAGTACTTC. The chain recombines TRBV5-1 with TRBJ2-5, with a possible D match to TRBD1 (6 bases). In germline, CDR1 is SGHRS, CDR2 YFSETQ. CDR3 length equals 16 residues. With 2 bases removed from V and 2 bases from J, the gap between germline ends came to 16 bases. Drawing the rest from reference TRBV5-1 and TRBJ2-5, the complete variable domain is KAGVTQTPRYLIKTRGQQVTLSCSPISGHRSVSWYQQTPGQGLQFLFEYFSETQRNKGNFPGRFSGRQFSNSRSEMNVSTLELGDSALYLCASSLGVRRGQETQYFGPGTRLLVL.

The chain employs TRBV30 and TRBJ1-5; 7 bases agree with TRBD1. J lost 7 bases, V lost 3 bases, and 3 bases had no gene match. CDR3 size: 12 residues. Germline values: CDR1 GTSNPN, CDR2 SVGIG (reference sequence). The CDR3 DNA follows: TGTGCCTGGAGACAGGGGAGACAGCCCCAGCATTTT. Translating it yields CAWRQGRQPQHF.

The rearrangement links TRBV2 to TRBJ1-2; D call uncertain. The CDR3 spans 12 residues. The germline V gene encodes CDR1 SNHLY and CDR2 FYNNEI. Trimming removed 4 bases from V and 8 bases from J, with 11 bases in between. The CDR3 nucleotides are TGTGCCAGCAGTGGGGAACGGGGAGGCTACACCTTC. Amino acids: CASSGERGGYTF. Complete variable domain (other parts from reference TRBV2 and TRBJ1-2): EPEVTQTPSHQVTQMGQEVILRCVPISNHLYFYWYRQILGQKVEFLVSFYNNEISEKSEIFDDQFSVERPDGSNFTLKIRSTKLEDSAMYFCASSGERGGYTFGSGTRLTVV.

The chain carries TRBV19 and TRBJ2-3; 7 bases are shared with TRBD2. The CDR3 consists of 18 residues. Germline V gene lookup returns CDR1 LNHDA and CDR2 SQIVND (reference sequence). V lost 5 bases, J lost 0 bases, and 14 bases stayed unmatched. The CDR3, as DNA: TGTGCCAGTAGTGGTGGAGGGCGGGGGACTCCAAGCACAGATACGCAGTATTTT. It translates to CASSGGGRGTPSTDTQYF.

This chain's CDR3 is CASSSSGTEGRNTIYF. The CDR3 DNA reads as TGTGCCAGTAGTTCATCCGGGACGGAGGGTAGAAACACCATATATTTT. The chain links TRBV19 to TRBJ1-3, with D maybe TRBD1 (5 bases). Per germline, CDR1 LNHDA and CDR2 SQIVND (reference sequence). Trimming left V 5 bases short and J 5 bases short, with 19 bases between. The length of the CDR3 is 16 residues.

The J gene is TRBJ2-1, the V gene TRBV7-9, with 8 nucleotides matching TRBD2. The CDR3 spans 15 residues. V was pared by 3 bases and J by 9 bases, with 10 bases of the junction left unmatched. The germline gives CDR1 SEHNR, CDR2 FQNEAQ (reference sequence). CDR3 in amino acids: CASSFWASGPSEQFF. The CDR3 nucleotides are TGTGCCAGCAGCTTTTGGGCTAGCGGGCCATCTGAGCAGTTCTTC. Looking up the rest from reference TRBV7-9 and TRBJ2-1 gives the full variable domain: DTGVSQNPRHKITKRGQNVTFRCDPISEHNRLYWYRQTLGQGPEFLTYFQNEAQLEKSRLLSDRFSAERPKGSFSTLEIQRTEQGDSAMYLCASSFWASGPSEQFFGPGTRLTVL.

The chain is built from TRBV2 and TRBJ2-2; unclear D gene. The CDR3 runs 12 residues. From germline, CDR1 is SNHLY and CDR2 FYNNEI. V lost 4 bases to trimming and J lost 3 bases, with 3 bases between them. The CDR3 loop is CASSVDTGELFF. The DNA of the CDR3 is TGTGCCAGCAGTGTAGACACCGGGGAGCTGTTTTTT.

The genes are TRBV11-2 and TRBJ2-1, with TRBD1 matching over 7 bases. Germline V lookup: CDR1 SGHAT, CDR2 FQNNGV. V trimming: 3 bases; J trimming: 10 bases; junction bases outside the gene matches: 12. The CDR3 loop spans 15 amino acids. The CDR3 DNA reads TGTGCCAGCAGCTTCAGGGAGAGACAGGGCAGGGAGCAGTTCTTC. The encoded protein is CASSFRERQGREQFF.

The chain is built from TRBV9 and TRBJ2-2, with no clear D. Per the germline V gene, CDR1 is SGDLS and CDR2 is YYNGEE. V gave up 2 bases and J gave up 1 base, with 12 bases separating them. The CDR3 covers 16 residues. The CDR3 sequence is CASSVEGARNTGELFF. The CDR3 DNA sequence: TGTGCCAGCAGCGTTGAAGGAGCTCGGAACACCGGGGAGCTGTTTTTT.

The chain joins TRBV19 to TRBJ2-2, with TRBD2 matching 7 bases. The germline gives CDR1 LNHDA, CDR2 SQIVND (reference sequence). CDR3 size: 13 residues. Trimming removed 6 bases from V and 6 bases from J; junction bases left unmatched: 4. As DNA, the CDR3 is TGTGCCAGTAGCCTTCGGGGGGCCGGGGAGCTGTTTTTT. This translates into CASSLRGAGELFF. Based on the CDR3 plus reference TRBV19 and TRBJ2-2, the full variable domain is DGGITQSPKYLFRKEGQNVTLSCEQNLNHDAMYWYRQDPGQGLRLIYYSQIVNDFQKGDIAEGYSVSREKKESFPLTVTSAQKNPTAFYLCASSLRGAGELFFGEGSRLTVL.

This sequence joins TRBV9 and TRBJ2-5, with 7 nucleotides matching TRBD2. Germline lookup yields CDR1 SGDLS and CDR2 YYNGEE. J gave up 14 bases and V 4 bases, and 11 bases lay outside the gene matches. The CDR3 is 12 residues long. CDR3 DNA sequence: TGTGCCAGCAGCCCAGGAGGGACTACTACCTACTTC. Amino acids: CASSPGGTTTYF.

In this sample, this clone turned up once. The rearrangement uses TRBV5-1 and TRBJ2-7; 10 bases match TRBD2. The CDR3 is 14 amino acids. The V and J ends lost 5 bases and 4 bases, in that order; junction bases with no gene match: 6. Germline CDR1 is SGHRS and CDR2 is YFSETQ. CDR3 DNA: TGCGCCAGCAGTCCTGCTAGCGGGAGTTACGAGCAGTACTTC. This translates into CASSPASGSYEQYF.

CDR3 sequence: CASGTSGSNTDTQYF. The DNA of the CDR3 is TGTGCCAGCGGTACTAGCGGGAGTAATACAGATACGCAGTATTTT. This chain joins TRBV6-1 and TRBJ2-3; 11 nucleotides line up with TRBD2. V lost 8 bases and J lost 3; bases outside the gene matches: 7. The CDR3 covers 15 residues. Germline V lookup: CDR1 MNHNS, CDR2 SASEGT.

This clone was seen a few times. The chain carries TRBV11-2 and TRBJ2-3; maybe TRBD1 (6 bases). The germline V gene has CDR1 SGHAT and CDR2 FQNNGV. The CDR3 covers 14 residues. V lost 1 base to trimming and J lost 13 bases, with 18 bases between them. The CDR3 coding sequence is TGTGCCAGCAGCTTAGGATATGGGGTCAGGGGCGAGTATTTT. Its translation is CASSLGYGVRGEYF.

The chain is built from TRBV25-1 and TRBJ2-7; D perhaps matches TRBD2 (6 bases). The CDR3 runs to 13 residues. The germline CDR1 and CDR2 sequences are MGHDK and SYGVNS. Trimming removed 4 bases at V and 5 bases at J, with 12 bases between. CDR3 nucleotide sequence: TGTGCCAGCAGTGTAGGACTAACCCACGAGCAGTACTTC. It codes for CASSVGLTHEQYF.

The rearrangement links TRBV6-5 to TRBJ1-2; TRBD1 might be the D (6 bases). Germline V lookup: CDR1 MNHEY, CDR2 SVGAGI. The CDR3 length is 14 residues. V lost 0 bases and J 11 bases, leaving 16 bases between the germline ends. The CDR3 DNA is TGTGCCAGCAGTTACTCCGGGGGGGCGCGTTCGTACACCTTC. This sequence encodes CASSYSGGARSYTF.

This rearrangement joins TRBV6-5 to TRBJ2-5; possibly TRBD1 for D (6 bases). The J call is uncertain, as TRBJ2-7 better fits the DNA end. Looked up from germline, CDR1 is MNHEY and CDR2 is SVGAGI. The CDR3 length is 15 residues. CDR3 sequence (DNA): TGTGCCAGCAGTTACGCCGTTCCTACAGGGTACGAGCAGTACTTC. This gives the protein CASSYAVPTGYEQYF.

This clone was recorded once. The chain has TRBV7-2 and TRBJ2-7, with TRBD1 identical over 8 bases. The CDR3 is 15 amino acids. Germline V gene data show CDR1 as SGHTA and CDR2 as FQGNSA. V gave up 1 base and J gave up 0 bases; unmatched junction bases: 2. The CDR3 sequence is CASSLVGQGSYEQYF. CDR3 bases: TGTGCCAGCAGCTTAGTTGGACAGGGCTCCTACGAGCAGTACTTC.

The V gene is TRBV28, the J gene TRBJ2-3; 8 positions match TRBD1. The trim removed 6 bases at V and 7 bases at J, leaving 12 bases unmatched. Germline V gives CDR1 MDHEN, CDR2 SYDVKM. This CDR3 contains 15 residues. The CDR3 nucleotides read TGTGCCAGCAGCAATCCTGGACAGGGTGCACATACGCAGTATTTT. It encodes CASSNPGQGAHTQYF.

Turning to this clone: Within the sample, other DNA sequences also encode this same CDR3. The chain employs TRBV6-4 and TRBJ2-3, with 9 bases that match TRBD1. Losses at the gene ends were 4 bases for V and 2 bases for J; bases not matched to a gene: 4. Germline values: CDR1 MRHNA, CDR2 SNTAGT. The CDR3 runs 15 residues. In DNA, the CDR3 is TGTGCCAGCAGTGCTGGGACAGGGTCCACAGATACGCAGTATTTT. As protein: CASSAGTGSTDTQYF.

The rearrangement uses TRBV6-6 and TRBJ1-5; D gene unclear. The CDR3 totals 13 residues. The ends were cut back, 2 bases at V and 2 bases at J, with 4 bases in the middle. Germline values: CDR1 MNHNY, CDR2 SVGAGI (reference sequence). CDR3 sequence reads: CASSYVGNQPQHF. CDR3 sequence (DNA): TGTGCCAGCAGTTACGTAGGCAATCAGCCCCAGCATTTT.